This passage covers 10 T cell receptor beta chains from one sample sequenced in a study of T cell responses to AZD1222 COVID-19 vaccine. Only in-frame clones appear in the TCRdb table, and some are missing; sequencing was by immunoSEQ multiplex PCR. The repertoire holds about 110,000 clones, with roughly 84% as singletons. This specimen was peripheral blood, taken on day 0 of AZD1222 vaccination. Receptors originate from an adult in good health.

The chain couples TRBV11-2 to TRBJ1-3, with 8 bases that match TRBD1. This CDR3 is 18 amino acids long. Germline CDR1 and CDR2: SGHAT and FQNNGV. Trimming cost V 5 bases and J 7 bases; bases outside gene matches: 19. CDR3: CASSPAGRAGGLRNTIYF. The CDR3 DNA reads TGTGCCAGCAGCCCGGCCGGCCGGGCAGGGGGCCTTCGGAACACCATATATTTT.

This clone has just a few counts. The chain carries TRBV30 and TRBJ2-6; the D is unclear. Trimming shortened V by 3 bases and J by 2 bases, and 8 bases separated the two germline ends. CDR3 length equals 14 residues. In germline, CDR1 is GTSNPN, CDR2 SVGIG (reference sequence). The CDR3 region has the DNA TGTGCCTGGAGCAACGTAGCTGGGGCCAACGTCCTGACTTTC. Its translation: CAWSNVAGANVLTF.

This clone appeared a single time. The rearrangement links TRBV5-1 to TRBJ2-3; 9 nucleotides line up with TRBD2. Germline CDR1 is SGHRS and CDR2 is YFSETQ. J gave up 0 bases and V 10 bases, and 18 bases lay outside the gene matches. The CDR3 has 18 amino acids. CDR3 bases: TGCGCCCGCACCTTTGGCGGGGGGGCGGGGGCCAGCACAGATACGCAGTATTTT. The encoded protein is CARTFGGGAGASTDTQYF.

The V call is TRBV5-1, the J call TRBJ2-1; possibly TRBD2 for D (5 bases). V was trimmed by 2 bases and J by 4 bases, leaving 25 bases between them. The CDR3 totals 19 residues. Germline assignment: CDR1 SGHRS and CDR2 YFSETQ. DNA for the CDR3: TGCGCCAGCAGCTTAGTTGGGAGTGGACTGGTAGGGATTTACAATGAGCAGTTCTTC. The encoded protein is CASSLVGSGLVGIYNEQFF.

V usage is TRBV6-5 and J usage is TRBJ1-6; D unclear. Trimming stripped 7 bases from V and 6 bases from J, with 10 bases between. Germline V CDR1 and CDR2: MNHEY, SVGAGI. This CDR3 comprises 13 residues. CDR3 nucleotides: TGTGCCAGCACCACGGCTTCTAATTCACCCCTCCACTTT. Its protein is CASTTASNSPLHF.

The genes are TRBV10-2 and TRBJ1-2; 8 bases align to TRBD1. The germline gives CDR1 WSHSY, CDR2 SAAADI. The V and J ends lost 4 bases and 6 bases, in that order; junction bases with no gene match: 10. This CDR3 spans 15 amino acids. CDR3 in amino acids: CASSAGQGAIHGYTF. The CDR3 DNA reads as TGCGCCAGCAGTGCGGGGCAGGGGGCAATACATGGCTACACCTTC.

The CDR3 sequence is CASSLLSGNYGYTF. CDR3 DNA: TGTGCCAGCAGCTTGTTGAGCGGGAACTATGGCTACACCTTC. The chain joins TRBV5-4 to TRBJ1-2; D not certain. CDR1 is SGHNT and CDR2 is YYREEE in the germline V gene (reference sequence). The CDR3 is 14 residues long. V dropped 1 base and J dropped 2 bases, with 9 bases sitting between them.

This clone was observed a single time. V usage is TRBV6-5 and J usage is TRBJ1-4; TRBD1 might be the D (6 bases). Germline-derived CDR1 and CDR2 are MNHEY and SVGAGI. Trimming left V 6 bases short and J 3 bases short, with 11 bases between. CDR3 length equals 14 residues. The CDR3 bases are TGTGCCAGCAGCACAGGGTGGGCTAATGAAAAACTGTTTTTT. Translating gives CASSTGWANEKLFF.

The chain combines TRBV4-1 with TRBJ2-7; either TRBD1 or TRBD2 may supply D (5 bases each). V dropped 2 bases and J dropped 7 bases, with 12 bases sitting between them. CDR1 MGHRA and CDR2 YSYEKL come from the germline V gene. The CDR3 covers 13 residues. DNA for the CDR3: TGCGCCAGCAGCCAATGGCGAGGGGAAGAGCAGTACTTC. Its translation: CASSQWRGEEQYF.

CDR3 DNA: TGTGCCAGCAGCCTACCGGGGGCAACCTTAAACACCATATATTTT. Amino acids: CASSLPGATLNTIYF. This rearrangement joins TRBV28 to TRBJ1-3; D is possibly TRBD1 (6 bases). Per the germline V gene, CDR1 is MDHEN and CDR2 is SYDVKM. Trimming stripped 6 bases from V and 6 bases from J, with 18 bases between. This CDR3 contains 15 residues.